The 10 T cell receptor beta chains below all came from one sample that was sequenced in a study of HIV-infected patients and healthy controls. Each CDR3 protein is one row after TCRdb ran MiXCR on the 5' RACE reads. The sample holds 19,000 or so distinct CDR3 sequences, about 19% seen once. The sample comprised CD8+ T cells from blood. The receptors were gathered from a human donor in good health.

This clonotype was seen ten or more times. The chain uses TRBV7-9 and TRBJ2-1, with 10 bases aligning to TRBD1. Germline CDR1 is SEHNR and CDR2 is FQNEAQ (reference sequence). Unmatched junction bases numbered 8, after V lost 5 bases and J lost 4 bases. The CDR3 loop spans 16 amino acids. The CDR3 is CASSPGQGGDYNEQFF. In nucleotides, the CDR3 is TGTGCCAGCAGCCCCGGACAGGGGGGGGATTACAATGAGCAGTTCTTC.

The chain joins TRBV2 to TRBJ1-3; D ambiguous. The CDR3 has 14 residues. From germline, CDR1 is SNHLY and CDR2 FYNNEI. V lost 3 bases to trimming and J lost 0 bases, with 6 bases between them. The CDR3 DNA follows: TGTGCCAGCAGTGAGGTGGACTCTGGAAACACCATATATTTT. It codes for CASSEVDSGNTIYF.

V gene TRBV12-3 or TRBV12-4 combines with J gene TRBJ2-1; TRBD2 matches 12 bases. CDR3 length: 17 amino acids. With V trimmed by 6 bases and J by 2 bases, 8 bases remained unmatched. The CDR3 DNA follows: TGTGCCAGCAGCCAACTAGCGGGAGGTGGGGCCTACAATGAGCAGTTCTTC. Its protein product is CASSQLAGGGAYNEQFF.

This clonotype showed up just a few times. The V call is TRBV7-6, the J call TRBJ1-4; TRBD1 is a possible D gene (5 bases). The CDR3 has 19 amino acids. V was cut by 3 bases and J by 0 bases, with 20 bases left in between. The germline V gene encodes CDR1 SGHVS and CDR2 FNYEAQ. The CDR3 region is CASSFARGYEIPTNEKLFF. The DNA of the CDR3 is TGTGCCAGCAGCTTTGCAAGGGGCTACGAGATTCCAACTAATGAAAAACTGTTTTTT.

This clonotype has at least ten counts. The CDR3 DNA is TGTGCCACCAAGGACCCTCTATTGAAGACCGAGCAGTACTTC. Protein: CATKDPLLKTEQYF. This chain joins TRBV7-9 and TRBJ2-7, with D unresolved. The CDR3 has 14 residues. Per germline, CDR1 SEHNR and CDR2 FQNEAQ (reference sequence). Trimming left V 10 bases short and J 6 bases short, with 22 bases between. Combining the CDR3 with reference TRBV7-9 and TRBJ2-7 gives the whole variable domain DTGVSQNPRHKITKRGQNVTFRCDPISEHNRLYWYRQTLGQGPEFLTYFQNEAQLEKSRLLSDRFSAERPKGSFSTLEIQRTEQGDSAMYLCATKDPLLKTEQYFGPGTRLTVT.

This clonotype was observed many times. This sequence joins TRBV7-9 and TRBJ2-2, with unresolved D. This CDR3 spans 12 amino acids. The germline CDR1 and CDR2 sequences are SEHNR and FQNEAQ (reference sequence). Trimming removed 3 bases from V and 6 bases from J, with 5 bases in between. The CDR3 bases are TGTGCCAGCAGCTTTCCCCCCGGGGAGCTGTTTTTT. Its protein is CASSFPPGELFF.

The J gene is TRBJ2-4, the V gene TRBV10-3; 9 bases fit TRBD2. Looked up from germline, CDR1 is ENHRY and CDR2 is SYGVKD. The CDR3 has 14 residues. With 2 bases clipped from V and 7 bases from J, the junction kept 3 bases outside the gene matches. CDR3 bases: TGTGCCATCAGTGAGGGCCTAGCGGGGAACATTCAGTACTTC. Protein sequence: CAISEGLAGNIQYF.

The genes are TRBV25-1 and TRBJ2-4, with a tentative D call TRBD1 (5 bases). This CDR3 is 17 amino acids long. The V gene's germline CDR1 is MGHDK and CDR2 SYGVNS. Trimming shortened V by 2 bases and J by 0 bases, and 14 bases separated the two germline ends. CDR3 in amino acids: CASSEETEPLAKNIQYF. The CDR3 DNA reads as TGTGCCAGCAGTGAAGAGACAGAACCATTAGCCAAAAACATTCAGTACTTC.

The rearrangement joins TRBV14 to TRBJ2-4; weak D call: TRBD1 (5 bases). CDR1 is SGHDN, CDR2 FVKESK, per germline. The CDR3 totals 17 residues. V lost 0 bases and J lost 0, with 12 bases in between. This CDR3 is CASSQDWWQGAKNIQYF. As DNA, the CDR3 is TGTGCCAGCAGCCAAGATTGGTGGCAGGGAGCCAAAAACATTCAGTACTTC.

This rearrangement joins TRBV7-2 to TRBJ2-1, with 7 bases that match TRBD2. Germline V gene sequence: CDR1 SGHTA, CDR2 FQGNSA. The V and J ends lost 7 bases and 6 bases, in that order; junction bases with no gene match: 9. The CDR3 has 14 amino acids. CDR3 amino acids: CASMGSGGCNEQFF. CDR3 sequence (DNA): TGTGCCAGCATGGGTTCGGGAGGATGCAATGAGCAGTTCTTC.